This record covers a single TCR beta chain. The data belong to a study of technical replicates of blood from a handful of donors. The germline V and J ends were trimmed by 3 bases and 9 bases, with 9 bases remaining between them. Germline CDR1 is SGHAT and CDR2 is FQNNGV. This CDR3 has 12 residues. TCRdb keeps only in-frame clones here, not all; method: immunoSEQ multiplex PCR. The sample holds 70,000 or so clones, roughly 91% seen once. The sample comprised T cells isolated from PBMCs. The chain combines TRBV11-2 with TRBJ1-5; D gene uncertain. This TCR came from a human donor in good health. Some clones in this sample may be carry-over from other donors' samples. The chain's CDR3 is CASSFSVGPQHF. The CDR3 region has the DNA TGTGCCAGCAGCTTTAGCGTCGGGCCCCAGCATTTT.